The sequence of this TCR beta chain was determined in a study of regulatory T cells in long-lasting Graves disease. At the level of the study: Disease was considered persistent Graves' disease after over 5 years of antithyroid drugs (with positive TSH receptor antibodies).

The time point was: persistent/refractory GD, antithyroid drugs over 5 years with positive TRAb. The TCR library was made from RNA that had been extracted from PBMCs in TRIzol. Germline values: CDR1 MNHNS, CDR2 SASEGT. The CDR3 covers 15 residues. Overall study findings and caveats: Favoring TRBV28, TRBJ1-2 and TRBJ2-5 was a feature seen in persistent disease. Thyroid tissue was not studied; only peripheral blood was.

A remark on this clonotype: As yet, its antigen is unknown. This may arise from a read error, as a much more abundant clone is one base away.

Arm-PCR of CDR3 regions with iRepertoire HTBI primers generated TCR beta libraries. TCRdb reprocessed the multiplex PCR reads with MiXCR, giving one entry per CDR3 protein. The table has 400,000 to 500,000 distinct CDR3 sequences, about 22% seen once. The rearrangement uses TRBV6-1 and TRBJ2-7, with D possibly being TRBD2 (6 bases). The clonotype originates from a female donor with Graves disease. Sequenced material: peripheral blood mononuclear cells (PBMCs), taken when the disease was refractory, from a patient treated with antithyroid drugs. Here the CDR3 DNA reads TGTGCCAGCAGCCCTACAGTGGGGGGACTCTACGAGCGGTACTTC. Amino acids: CASSPTVGGLYERYF.